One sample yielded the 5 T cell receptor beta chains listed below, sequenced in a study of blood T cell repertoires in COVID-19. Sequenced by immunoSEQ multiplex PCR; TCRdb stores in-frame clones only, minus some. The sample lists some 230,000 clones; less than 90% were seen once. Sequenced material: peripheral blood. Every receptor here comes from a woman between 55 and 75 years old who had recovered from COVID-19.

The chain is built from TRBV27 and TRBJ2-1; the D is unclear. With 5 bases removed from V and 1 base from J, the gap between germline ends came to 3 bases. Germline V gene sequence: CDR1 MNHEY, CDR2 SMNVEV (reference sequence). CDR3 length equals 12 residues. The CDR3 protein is CASSPSYNEQFF. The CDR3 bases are TGTGCCAGCAGTCCTTCCTACAATGAGCAGTTCTTC.

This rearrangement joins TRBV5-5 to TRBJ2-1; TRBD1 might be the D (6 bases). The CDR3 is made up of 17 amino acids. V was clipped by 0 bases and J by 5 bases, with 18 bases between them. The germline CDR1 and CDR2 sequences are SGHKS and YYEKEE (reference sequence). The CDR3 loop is CASSLVTGSRGDNEQFF. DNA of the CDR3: TGTGCCAGCAGCTTGGTGACAGGCAGTAGGGGAGACAATGAGCAGTTCTTC. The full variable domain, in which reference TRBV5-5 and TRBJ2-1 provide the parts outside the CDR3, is DAGVTQSPTHLIKTRGQQVTLRCSPISGHKSVSWYQQVLGQGPQFIFQYYEKEERGRGNFPDRFSARQFPNYSSELNVNALLLGDSALYLCASSLVTGSRGDNEQFFGPGTRLTVL.

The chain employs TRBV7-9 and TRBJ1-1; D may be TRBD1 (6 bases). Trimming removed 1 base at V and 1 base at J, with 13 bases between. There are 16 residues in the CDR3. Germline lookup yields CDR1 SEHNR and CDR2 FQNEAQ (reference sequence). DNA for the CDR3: TGTGCCAGCAGCTTAGTAGCAGGGGTTAGGAACACTGAAGCTTTCTTT. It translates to CASSLVAGVRNTEAFF.

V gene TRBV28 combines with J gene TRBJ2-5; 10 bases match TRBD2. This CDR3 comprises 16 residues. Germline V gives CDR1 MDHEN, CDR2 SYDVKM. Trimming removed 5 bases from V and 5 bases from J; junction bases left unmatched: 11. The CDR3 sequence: CASSPQRGGLRETQYF. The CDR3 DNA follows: TGTGCCAGCAGTCCCCAGCGGGGGGGCCTTCGGGAGACCCAGTACTTC.

The CDR3 protein is CASTAGTGRAGSYNEQFF. In DNA, the CDR3 is TGTGCCAGCACGGCCGGGACAGGACGAGCGGGATCCTACAATGAGCAGTTCTTC. The chain combines TRBV5-6 with TRBJ2-1; possible D gene TRBD1, 8 bases. The germline V gene encodes CDR1 SGHDT and CDR2 YYEEEE. V was shortened by 6 bases and J by 1 base, with 23 bases between the two germline ends. This CDR3 spans 18 amino acids.